Below, 9 T cell receptor beta chains from the same sample are listed, as sequenced in a study of OX40 agonist ivuxolimab in advanced cancers. Produced via immunoSEQ multiplex PCR; TCRdb's table is partial and in-frame only. The repertoire holds 35,000 to 45,000 clones, about three quarters seen once, with over 20% in the top ten. The material was CD4+ or CD8+ T cells sorted from blood, obtained in a trial of the OX40 agonist ivuxolimab. The source of these receptors is an adult with an advanced solid tumor such as melanoma, head and neck, liver or kidney cancer.

This chain links TRBV30 with TRBJ1-3; D unresolved. CDR3 size: 13 residues. CDR1 is GTSNPN and CDR2 is SVGIG in the germline V gene (reference sequence). The V end lost 5 bases, the J end lost 0 bases, and 8 bases lay between the germline ends. The CDR3 DNA reads as TGTGCCTGGTCACGGTTCTCTGGAAACACCATATATTTT. This gives the protein CAWSRFSGNTIYF.

This clone was counted at least ten times. This rearrangement joins TRBV7-9 to TRBJ2-7; D remains ambiguous. From germline, CDR1 is SEHNR and CDR2 FQNEAQ (reference sequence). The CDR3 sequence is 13 residues long. V dropped 5 bases and J dropped 3 bases, with 11 bases sitting between them. Written as DNA, the CDR3 is TGTGCCAGCAGCCCCCACCCCAGCTACGAGCAGTACTTC. This sequence encodes CASSPHPSYEQYF.

This clone was counted between two and nine times. The J gene is TRBJ1-6, the V gene TRBV15; a weak D match, TRBD1 (5 bases). The germline gives CDR1 LNHNV, CDR2 YYDKDF (reference sequence). With 1 base removed from V and 9 bases from J, the gap between germline ends came to 10 bases. The CDR3 covers 14 residues. The CDR3 DNA sequence: TGTGCCACCAGCAGAGCGGTTGGGGGTTCACCCCTCCACTTT. This sequence encodes CATSRAVGGSPLHF.

The chain carries TRBV5-1 and TRBJ2-1; 8 bases are a match to TRBD1. The V gene end was trimmed by 5 bases and the J gene end by 5 bases; junction bases not matched to a gene: 6. From germline, CDR1 is SGHRS and CDR2 YFSETQ. The CDR3 totals 14 residues. Here the CDR3 reads CASSAMDRDNEQFF. The CDR3 nucleotides are TGCGCCAGCAGTGCTATGGACAGGGACAATGAGCAGTTCTTC.

The J gene is TRBJ2-5, the V gene TRBV4-2, with D unresolved. CDR3 length: 13 amino acids. Germline V gives CDR1 LGHNA, CDR2 YNFKEQ. V lost 0 bases and J 4 bases, leaving 6 bases between the germline ends. The CDR3 loop reads CASSQEARETQYF. The CDR3 DNA is TGTGCCAGCAGCCAAGAGGCCAGAGAGACCCAGTACTTC.

The table lists this clone with a few counts. The chain couples TRBV10-3 to TRBJ2-2; a weak D match, TRBD2 (6 bases). Germline V gene sequence: CDR1 ENHRY, CDR2 SYGVKD. Trimming shortened V by 2 bases and J by 2 bases, and 9 bases separated the two germline ends. This CDR3 has 15 amino acids. CDR3: CAISEGGTNTGELFF. DNA of the CDR3: TGTGCCATCAGTGAGGGGGGGACTAACACCGGGGAGCTGTTTTTT.

The chain recombines TRBV6-6 with TRBJ2-7; D assignment may be TRBD1 or TRBD2 (5 bases each). There are 13 residues in the CDR3. Trimming removed 6 bases from V and 2 bases from J, with 11 bases in between. The germline V gene encodes CDR1 MNHNY and CDR2 SVGAGI (reference sequence). CDR3: CASRAGSTYEQYV. The CDR3 nucleotides are TGTGCCAGCAGAGCAGGGAGTACCTACGAGCAGTACGTC.

The chain combines TRBV6-5 with TRBJ2-2, with D maybe TRBD1 (6 bases). V was pared by 0 bases and J by 5 bases, with 10 bases between. The CDR3 consists of 15 residues. From germline, CDR1 is MNHEY and CDR2 SVGAGI. CDR3 bases: TGTGCCAGCAGTTACTCGCCCAGGGGAACCGGGGAGCTGTTTTTT. This translates into CASSYSPRGTGELFF.

Only one count was recorded for this clone. This chain uses TRBV30 with TRBJ2-7, with D unclear. The germline V gene has CDR1 GTSNPN and CDR2 SVGIG (reference sequence). V was shortened by 5 bases and J by 1 base, with 18 bases between the two germline ends. CDR3 length: 15 residues. The CDR3 DNA sequence: TGTGCCTGGGCCCCAGGAGACCGAGCATCCTACGAGCAGTACTTC. Amino acids: CAWAPGDRASYEQYF. The full variable domain, with the rest looked up from reference TRBV30 and TRBJ2-7, is SQTIHQWPATLVQPVGSPLSLECTVEGTSNPNLYWYRQAAGRGLQLLFYSVGIGQISSEVPQNLSASRPQDRQFILSSKKLLLSDSGFYLCAWAPGDRASYEQYFGPGTRLTVT.